This T cell receptor (beta chain) was recovered during a study of blood T cells in healthy people across ages. About the research overall: Per two T cells, template switching captured roughly one barcoded beta molecule. Whole-study findings and limits: With unsorted PBMCs, a conclusive comparison of naive versus antigen-experienced cells was not possible.

Sample-barcoded 5' priming and a J-beta primer mix drove a second PCR of 7 to 11 cycles. TCRdb reprocessed the 5' RACE reads with MiXCR, giving one entry per CDR3 protein. The data show approximately 580,000 distinct CDR3 sequences, less than 25% seen once. The sample holds a few counts of this clonotype. Its specificity is not known. Trimming took 1 base from V and 2 from J; bases not matched to a gene: 7. This CDR3 spans 17 amino acids. The germline V gene encodes CDR1 SEHNR and CDR2 FQNEAQ (reference sequence). Peripheral blood from each donor was collected in a volume of ten milliliters. The sample also formed part of further work on T cells of mothers and their children.

The specimen sequenced was blood. This TCR was recovered from a boy between 10 and 17 years old in good health. The chain has TRBV7-9 and TRBJ2-5, with TRBD2 matching over 10 bases. CDR3 region: CASSLGSRSGGQETQYF. The CDR3, as DNA: TGTGCCAGCAGCTTAGGAAGTCGTAGCGGGGGGCAAGAGACCCAGTACTTC.